This T cell receptor (beta chain) was identified during a study of response to subunit inactivated influenza vaccine. MiXCR was run by TCRdb on the RT-PCR reads, yielding one entry per CDR3 protein. The sample yields some 550,000 distinct CDR3 sequences, around 25% seen once. There are a few counts of this clonotype. The length of the CDR3 is 14 residues. With 3 bases clipped from V and 4 bases from J, the junction kept 4 bases outside the gene matches. CDR1 is SGHKS, CDR2 YYEKEE, per germline (reference sequence). This sample also belongs to another study, concerning T cells expressing NK-cell markers. According to that study: Synthesis of TCR beta cDNA relied on 5'RACE template switching carrying UMIs. In a group of 5 or 6 donors, dominant NKG2C+ clonotypes represented about 1.0-7.5% of CD8+ T cells. In several donors, dominant clonotypes made up 28.3-60.1% of CD3+CD56-NKG2C+ cells.

Material: CD4+ T cells sorted from PBMCs, obtained approximately 13 days after vaccination. The chain has TRBV5-5 and TRBJ2-5, with 9 bases that match TRBD1. This sequence originates from a man between 50 and 59 years old who received an inactivated influenza vaccine. CDR3 residues: CASSYTGGAETQYF. Here the CDR3 DNA reads TGTGCCAGCAGCTATACAGGGGGCGCAGAGACCCAGTACTTC.